The 20 T cell receptor beta chains listed next were all sequenced from one sample in a study of cytomegalovirus exposure and HLA in healthy donors. The PCR contained 60 Vbeta and 13 Jbeta primers. Sequencing was performed with immunoSEQ multiplex PCR; in TCRdb, only in-frame clones are kept and a portion is missing. There are approximately 40,000 clones in the sample, with roughly 5.9% held by the top ten. The sequenced material came from PBMCs. All receptors derive from a human donor in good health.

The chain is built from TRBV9 and TRBJ1-1; D is perhaps TRBD1 (6 bases). Germline CDR1 SGDLS, CDR2 YYNGEE. Trimming stripped 1 base from V and 0 bases from J, with 10 bases between. This CDR3 is 15 amino acids long. The CDR3 region is CASSVSGAMNTEAFF. The CDR3 coding sequence is TGTGCCAGCAGCGTATCAGGGGCTATGAACACTGAAGCTTTCTTT.

The chain joins TRBV10-2 to TRBJ2-7, with TRBD1 matching 8 bases. The CDR3 has 12 amino acids. Germline CDR1 and CDR2: WSHSY and SAAADI. The CDR3, as DNA: TGCGCGGCCGGACAGGGCCTAGACGAGCAGTACTTC. This codes for CAAGQGLDEQYF.

The chain recombines TRBV9 with TRBJ2-1, with a possible D match to TRBD1 (5 bases). Looked up from germline, CDR1 is SGDLS and CDR2 is YYNGEE. Trimming pared 3 bases from V and 6 bases from J, leaving 13 bases between. The CDR3 spans 14 residues. CDR3 coding DNA: TGTGCCAGCAGCGCAGGGAATCCCCCCAATGAGCAGTTCTTC. As protein: CASSAGNPPNEQFF.

The CDR3 nucleotides read TGTGCCAGCAGCCCCGTAGGGGGCACCGGGGAGCTGTTTTTT. Amino acid sequence: CASSPVGGTGELFF. The rearrangement links TRBV5-5 to TRBJ2-2; tentative D call: TRBD1 (6 bases). The V and J ends lost 4 bases and 4 bases respectively, with 11 bases between them. The CDR3 length is 14 residues. The V gene's germline CDR1 is SGHKS and CDR2 YYEKEE (reference sequence).

In DNA, the CDR3 is TGTGCCAGCAGTGAGCGATCGCATGAAGGTGAGCAGTTCTTC. Protein product: CASSERSHEGEQFF. The chain has TRBV7-8 and TRBJ2-1; D is ambiguous. This CDR3 spans 14 amino acids. V lost 6 bases and J 9 bases, leaving 18 bases between the germline ends. Germline CDR1 and CDR2: SGHVS and FQNEAQ.

The V gene is TRBV2, the J gene TRBJ1-1; no definite D call. Germline assignment: CDR1 SNHLY and CDR2 FYNNEI. The CDR3 length is 13 residues. Trimming cost V 5 bases and J 1 base, with 8 bases left between them. CDR3 nucleotide sequence: TGTGCCAGCAGTCCCCTGAGGAACACTGAAGCTTTCTTT. Protein sequence: CASSPLRNTEAFF.

The V gene is TRBV11-3, the J gene TRBJ2-5; 12 positions agree with TRBD2. CDR3 length equals 17 residues. The V segment lost 1 base and the J segment 4 bases; nucleotides outside the gene matches: 7. Germline CDR1 reads SGHNT; CDR2 reads YENEEA. CDR3 protein: CASSLGASGGAAETQYF. CDR3 DNA: TGTGCCAGCAGCTTAGGGGCTAGCGGGGGGGCAGCAGAGACCCAGTACTTC. Together with reference TRBV11-3 and TRBJ2-5, the CDR3 gives the full variable domain: EAGVVQSPRYKIIEKKQPVAFWCNPISGHNTLYWYLQNLGQGPELLIRYENEEAVDDSQLPKDRFSAERLKGVDSTLKIQPAELGDSAVYLCASSLGASGGAAETQYFGPGTRLLVL.

V usage is TRBV9 and J usage is TRBJ1-5; D is unclear. CDR1 is SGDLS, CDR2 YYNGEE, per germline. The V and J ends lost 4 bases and 1 base respectively, with 12 bases between them. The CDR3 covers 15 residues. CDR3 coding DNA: TGTGCCAGCAGCCCGCTTGGAGACAGCAATCAGCCCCAGCATTTT. It encodes CASSPLGDSNQPQHF.

The V gene is TRBV5-1, the J gene TRBJ2-7; 12 nucleotides line up with TRBD2. The CDR3 length is 16 residues. The germline gives CDR1 SGHRS, CDR2 YFSETQ. V lost 2 bases, J lost 4 bases, and 7 bases stayed unmatched. The CDR3 here is CASSFLAGGLGYEQYF. DNA of the CDR3: TGCGCCAGCAGCTTCCTAGCGGGGGGGCTCGGTTACGAGCAGTACTTC.

The chain employs TRBV5-6 and TRBJ1-2; TRBD1 aligns across 8 bases. The ends lost 0 bases at V and 3 bases at J; junction bases unmatched: 1. CDR1 is SGHDT and CDR2 is YYEEEE in the germline V gene. CDR3 length: 14 residues. The CDR3, as DNA: TGTGCCAGCAGCTTGGCAGGGGGCGACTATGGCTACACCTTC. This codes for CASSLAGGDYGYTF.

The J gene is TRBJ2-5, the V gene TRBV27; tentative D call: TRBD1 (7 bases). Germline V gives CDR1 MNHEY, CDR2 SMNVEV (reference sequence). V was pared by 5 bases and J by 5 bases, with 18 bases between. The CDR3 loop spans 15 amino acids. The CDR3 reads CASSPGTAGGETQYF. CDR3 DNA: TGTGCCAGCAGTCCAGGGACAGCGGGCGGGGAGACCCAGTACTTC.

The chain employs TRBV4-2 and TRBJ2-3; D is unresolved. The germline CDR1 and CDR2 sequences are LGHNA and YNFKEQ. The length of the CDR3 is 12 residues. Trimming cost V 0 bases and J 9 bases, with 7 bases left between them. The CDR3 DNA follows: TGTGCCAGCAGCCAAGACGGCAGGACGCAGTATTTT. Translating it yields CASSQDGRTQYF.

The V call is TRBV4-2, the J call TRBJ2-5; the D gene is possibly TRBD1 (6 bases). The CDR3 runs 14 residues. Germline V lookup: CDR1 LGHNA, CDR2 YNFKEQ. V dropped 0 bases and J dropped 5 bases, with 10 bases sitting between them. The CDR3 sequence: CASSQEQGWETQYF. The CDR3 nucleotides read TGTGCCAGCAGCCAAGAACAGGGATGGGAGACCCAGTACTTC.

The rearrangement joins TRBV6-6 to TRBJ1-1; 8 bases are a match to TRBD1. CDR1 MNHNY and CDR2 SVGAGI come from the germline V gene (reference sequence). The CDR3 runs 12 residues. V lost 0 bases and J lost 11; bases outside the gene matches: 2. CDR3 residues: CASSYSQGGAFF. The CDR3 DNA is TGTGCCAGCAGTTACTCACAGGGGGGGGCTTTCTTT.

CDR3 residues: CASSEESRGNQPQHF. In DNA form, the CDR3 reads TGTGCCAGCAGTGAAGAGTCCCGGGGGAATCAGCCCCAGCATTTT. This rearrangement joins TRBV2 to TRBJ1-5, with D maybe TRBD1 (5 bases). Germline V lookup: CDR1 SNHLY, CDR2 FYNNEI. V gave up 1 base and J gave up 4 bases, with 11 bases separating them. This CDR3 contains 15 residues.

This chain uses TRBV13 with TRBJ1-2; maybe TRBD1 (5 bases). Germline V gene data show CDR1 as PRHDT and CDR2 as FYEKMQ (reference sequence). CDR3 length equals 14 residues. Trimming removed 8 bases from V and 0 bases from J, with 13 bases in between. The chain's CDR3 is CASSLVGPNYGYTF. The CDR3 DNA is TGTGCCAGCTCCTTGGTGGGGCCTAACTATGGCTACACCTTC.

The rearrangement uses TRBV21-1 and TRBJ2-3; the D segment call TRBD1 is taken from the table without a DNA check. TRBV21-1 is a pseudogene. There are 18 residues in the CDR3. CDR3 in DNA: TGTGCCAGCAGCCCGCGGACAGGGAGGGTTCCCAGCACAGATACGCAGTATTTT. This codes for CASSPRTGRVPSTDTQYF.

This chain joins TRBV30 and TRBJ1-2; D not certain. The germline V gene has CDR1 GTSNPN and CDR2 SVGIG (reference sequence). V lost 3 bases and J lost 6, with 11 bases in between. The CDR3 has 12 amino acids. The CDR3: CAWRAWAHGYTF. The DNA for the CDR3 is TGTGCCTGGAGGGCCTGGGCCCATGGCTACACCTTC.

With respect to this clone: One end of the junction fails to match germline, which may point to a read error. The chain carries TRBV6-5 and TRBJ1-1, with D unclear. Germline V gene sequence: CDR1 MNHEY, CDR2 SVGAGI. The CDR3 sequence is 14 residues long. CDR3 nucleotide sequence: TGTGCCAGCAGCAACGGGATAAAGGGCACTGAAGATTTCTTT. This sequence encodes CASSNGIKGTEDFF.

The chain is built from TRBV27 and TRBJ1-1; no clear D. Germline values: CDR1 MNHEY, CDR2 SMNVEV (reference sequence). This CDR3 spans 13 amino acids. V was pared by 6 bases and J by 1 base, with 9 bases between. The CDR3: CASRLTENTEAFF. In DNA, the CDR3 is TGTGCCAGCAGACTCACAGAGAACACTGAAGCTTTCTTT.